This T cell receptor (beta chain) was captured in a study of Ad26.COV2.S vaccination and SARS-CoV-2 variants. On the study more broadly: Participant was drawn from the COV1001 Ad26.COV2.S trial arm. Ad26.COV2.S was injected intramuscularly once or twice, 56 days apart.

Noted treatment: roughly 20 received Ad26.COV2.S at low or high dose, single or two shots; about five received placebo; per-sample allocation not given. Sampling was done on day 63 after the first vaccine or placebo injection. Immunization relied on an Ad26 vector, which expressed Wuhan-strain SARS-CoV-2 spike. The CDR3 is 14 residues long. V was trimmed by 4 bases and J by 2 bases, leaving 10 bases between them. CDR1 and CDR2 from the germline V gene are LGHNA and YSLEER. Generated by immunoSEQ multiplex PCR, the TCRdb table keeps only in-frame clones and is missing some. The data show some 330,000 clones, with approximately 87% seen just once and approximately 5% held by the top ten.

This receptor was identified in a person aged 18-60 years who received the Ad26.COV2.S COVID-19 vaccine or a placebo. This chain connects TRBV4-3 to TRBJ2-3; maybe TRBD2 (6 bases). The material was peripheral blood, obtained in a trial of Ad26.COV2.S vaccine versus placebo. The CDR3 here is CASSRGTDTDTQYF. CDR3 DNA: TGCGCCAGCAGCCGGGGGACTGACACAGATACGCAGTATTTT.